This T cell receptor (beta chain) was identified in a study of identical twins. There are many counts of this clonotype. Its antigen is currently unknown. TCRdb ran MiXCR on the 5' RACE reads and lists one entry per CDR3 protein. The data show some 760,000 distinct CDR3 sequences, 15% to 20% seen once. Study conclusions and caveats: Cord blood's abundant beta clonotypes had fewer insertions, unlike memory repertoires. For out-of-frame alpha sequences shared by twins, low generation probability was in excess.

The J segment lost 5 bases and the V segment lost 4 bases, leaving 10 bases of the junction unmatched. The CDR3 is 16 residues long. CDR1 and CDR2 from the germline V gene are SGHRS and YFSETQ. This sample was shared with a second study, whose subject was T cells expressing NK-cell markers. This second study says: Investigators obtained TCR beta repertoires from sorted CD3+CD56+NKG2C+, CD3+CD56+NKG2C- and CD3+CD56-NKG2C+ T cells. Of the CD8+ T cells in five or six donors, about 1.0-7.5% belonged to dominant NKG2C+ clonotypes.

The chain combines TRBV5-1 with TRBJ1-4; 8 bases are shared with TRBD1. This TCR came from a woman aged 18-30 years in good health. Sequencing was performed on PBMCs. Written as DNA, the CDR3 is TGCGCCAGCAGCACCTTCGGACAGGGAGGAAATGAAAAACTGTTTTTT. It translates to CASSTFGQGGNEKLFF.